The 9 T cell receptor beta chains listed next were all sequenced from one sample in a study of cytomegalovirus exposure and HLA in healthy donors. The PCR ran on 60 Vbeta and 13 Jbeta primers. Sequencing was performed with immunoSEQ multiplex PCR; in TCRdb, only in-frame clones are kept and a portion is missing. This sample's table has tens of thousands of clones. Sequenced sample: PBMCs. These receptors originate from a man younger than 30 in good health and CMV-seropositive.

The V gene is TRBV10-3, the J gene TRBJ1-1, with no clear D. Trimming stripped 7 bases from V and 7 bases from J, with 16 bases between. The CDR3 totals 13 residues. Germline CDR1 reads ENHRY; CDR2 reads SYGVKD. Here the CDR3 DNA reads TGTGCCATCATCGACCCGACGGGGTTTGAAGCTTTCTTT. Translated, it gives CAIIDPTGFEAFF.

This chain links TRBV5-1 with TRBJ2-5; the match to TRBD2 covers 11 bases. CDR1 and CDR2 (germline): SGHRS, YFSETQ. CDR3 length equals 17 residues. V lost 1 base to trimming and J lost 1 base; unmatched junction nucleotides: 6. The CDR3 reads CASSLRLTSGGQETQYF. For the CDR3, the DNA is TGCGCCAGCAGCTTGCGTCTAACTAGCGGGGGCCAAGAGACCCAGTACTTC. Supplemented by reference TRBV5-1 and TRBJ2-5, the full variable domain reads KAGVTQTPRYLIKTRGQQVTLSCSPISGHRSVSWYQQTPGQGLQFLFEYFSETQRNKGNFPGRFSGRQFSNSRSEMNVSTLELGDSALYLCASSLRLTSGGQETQYFGPGTRLLVL.

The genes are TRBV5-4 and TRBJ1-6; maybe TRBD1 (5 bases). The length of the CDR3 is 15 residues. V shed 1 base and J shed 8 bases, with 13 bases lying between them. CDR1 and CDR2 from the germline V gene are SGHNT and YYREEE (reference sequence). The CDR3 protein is CASSLRGGTYSPLHF. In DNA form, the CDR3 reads TGTGCCAGCAGCTTGCGGGGAGGGACTTATTCACCCCTCCACTTT.

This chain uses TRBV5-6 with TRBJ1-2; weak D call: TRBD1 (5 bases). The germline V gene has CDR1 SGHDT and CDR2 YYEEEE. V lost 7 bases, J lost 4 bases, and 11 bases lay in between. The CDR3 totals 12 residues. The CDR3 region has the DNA TGTGCCAGCGGGCGACAGCTCTATGGCTACACCTTC. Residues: CASGRQLYGYTF.

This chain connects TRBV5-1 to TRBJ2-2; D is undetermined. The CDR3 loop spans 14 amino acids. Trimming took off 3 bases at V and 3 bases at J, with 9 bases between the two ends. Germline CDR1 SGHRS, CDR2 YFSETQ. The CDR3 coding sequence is TGCGCCAGCAGCTCCTATGGTTACACCGGGGAGCTGTTTTTT. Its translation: CASSSYGYTGELFF.

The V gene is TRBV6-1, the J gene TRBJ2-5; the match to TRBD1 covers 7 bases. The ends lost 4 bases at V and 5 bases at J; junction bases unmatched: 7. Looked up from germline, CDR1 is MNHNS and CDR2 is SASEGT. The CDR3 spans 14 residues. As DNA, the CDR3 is TGTGCCAGCAGTGGACAGGGATTGGAGGAGACCCAGTACTTC. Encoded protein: CASSGQGLEETQYF.

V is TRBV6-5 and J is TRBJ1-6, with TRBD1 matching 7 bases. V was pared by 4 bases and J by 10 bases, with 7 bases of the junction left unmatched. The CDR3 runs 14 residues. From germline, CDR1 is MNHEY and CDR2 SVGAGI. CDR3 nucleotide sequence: TGTGCCAGCAGTTCAGTGACAGGGTCCTCACCCCTCCACTTT. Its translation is CASSSVTGSSPLHF.

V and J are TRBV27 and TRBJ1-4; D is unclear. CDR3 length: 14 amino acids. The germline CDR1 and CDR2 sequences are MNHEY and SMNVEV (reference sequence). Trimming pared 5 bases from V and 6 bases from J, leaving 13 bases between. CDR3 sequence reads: CASSRGGDDEKLFF. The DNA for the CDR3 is TGTGCCAGCAGTCGTGGCGGGGATGATGAAAAACTGTTTTTT.

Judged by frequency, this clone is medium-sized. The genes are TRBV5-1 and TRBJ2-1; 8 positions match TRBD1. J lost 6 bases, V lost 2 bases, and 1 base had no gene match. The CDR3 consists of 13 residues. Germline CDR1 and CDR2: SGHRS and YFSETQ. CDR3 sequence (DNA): TGCGCCAGCAGCTTCGGACAGGGCAATGAGCAGTTCTTC. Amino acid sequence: CASSFGQGNEQFF. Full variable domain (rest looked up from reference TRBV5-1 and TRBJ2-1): KAGVTQTPRYLIKTRGQQVTLSCSPISGHRSVSWYQQTPGQGLQFLFEYFSETQRNKGNFPGRFSGRQFSNSRSEMNVSTLELGDSALYLCASSFGQGNEQFFGPGTRLTVL.